These 26 T cell receptor beta chains were sequenced from one sample in a study of T cells in Graves' hyperthyroidism and ophthalmopathy (dated by TCRdb to between 2018 and 2021). Library preparation employed multiplex PCR. The sequencer was an Illumina HiSeq 2000. The TCR beta CDR3 regions were amplified from the RNA transcripts. A first-round RT-PCR of the TCR CDR3 used the HTBI primer set with the Qiagen OneStep RT-PCR kit. TCRdb reprocessed the public reads (quality trimming at Q25 with fastp, clone calling with MiXCR) and kept in-frame beta chains. Rows matching on CDR3 protein sequence are summarized as one entry with the most common DNA and genes. The sample yields under 600,000 distinct CDR3 sequences; roughly 15% were counted once. The top ten constitute under 3.5% of the sample. The sample taken for sequencing was blood. The receptors come from a woman aged 40 to 50 with Graves' ophthalmopathy.

The V gene is TRBV28, the J gene TRBJ1-2; TRBD1 matches 9 bases. The CDR3 sequence is 15 residues long. Germline CDR1 reads MDHEN; CDR2 reads SYDVKM. J was trimmed by 4 bases and V by 6 bases; bases with no gene match: 9. The CDR3 region is CASSQRDRAIYGYTF. The CDR3 DNA sequence: TGTGCCAGCAGCCAACGGGACAGGGCCATCTATGGCTACACCTTC.

This clonotype appeared a few times. The chain couples TRBV12-3 or TRBV12-4 to TRBJ1-2, with 7 bases lining up with TRBD1. This CDR3 is built from 14 residues. V lost 3 bases and J lost 8; bases outside the gene matches: 9. The CDR3 DNA reads TGTGCCAGCAGTTTTTCCACTTGGACAGGCGGCTACACCTTC. Its translation is CASSFSTWTGGYTF.

The V and J genes are TRBV25-1 and TRBJ1-1; 8 bases are shared with TRBD1. V trimming: 6 bases; J trimming: 5 bases; junction bases outside the gene matches: 17. Germline assignment: CDR1 MGHDK and CDR2 SYGVNS. This CDR3 has 17 residues. The CDR3 region is CASSEDDRGRLGTEAFF. The CDR3 nucleotides read TGTGCCAGCAGCGAAGACGACAGGGGCCGCCTTGGAACTGAAGCTTTCTTT.

Turning to this clonotype: A junction end diverges from the germline sequence, so it may reflect a read error. This chain uses TRBV28 with TRBJ2-5; D is ambiguous. This CDR3 spans 12 amino acids. In germline, CDR1 is MDHEN, CDR2 SYDVKM. The CDR3 protein is CASSKGVGPHYF. As DNA, the CDR3 is TGTGCCAGCAGTAAGGGTGTCGGACCCCATTACTTC.

This clonotype has at least ten counts. The V and J genes are TRBV2 and TRBJ1-1; the match to TRBD1 covers 7 bases. Unmatched junction bases numbered 7, after V lost 7 bases and J lost 5 bases. This CDR3 has 13 amino acids. The germline gives CDR1 SNHLY, CDR2 FYNNEI. The CDR3 loop is CASIRTGGTEAFF. CDR3 DNA: TGTGCCAGCATCCGGACAGGAGGGACTGAAGCTTTCTTT. Drawing the rest from reference TRBV2 and TRBJ1-1, the complete variable domain is EPEVTQTPSHQVTQMGQEVILRCVPISNHLYFYWYRQILGQKVEFLVSFYNNEISEKSEIFDDQFSVERPDGSNFTLKIRSTKLEDSAMYFCASIRTGGTEAFFGQGTRLTVV.

This rearrangement joins TRBV6-1 to TRBJ2-3, with D possibly matching TRBD2 (7 bases). V was shortened by 4 bases and J by 4 bases, with 15 bases between the two germline ends. Looked up from germline, CDR1 is MNHNS and CDR2 is SASEGT. The CDR3 is 15 residues long. CDR3 bases: TGTGCCAGCAGTGCCACGGGGGGCGCGTCAGATACGCAGTATTTT. Translating gives CASSATGGASDTQYF.

The chain uses TRBV19 and TRBJ2-1; unclear D gene. Trimming shortened V by 3 bases and J by 6 bases, and 9 bases separated the two germline ends. Germline lookup yields CDR1 LNHDA and CDR2 SQIVND (reference sequence). The CDR3 spans 13 residues. CDR3 nucleotide sequence: TGTGCCAGTAGTATCCGCAGCGCCAATGAGCAGTTCTTC. It translates to CASSIRSANEQFF.

The chain carries TRBV28 and TRBJ1-5; 7 positions agree with TRBD1. CDR3 length equals 13 residues. After removal of 7 bases from V and 3 bases from J, the junction contained 3 bases not matched to a gene. The V gene's germline CDR1 is MDHEN and CDR2 SYDVKM. This CDR3 is CASKGQHNQPQHF. CDR3 DNA: TGTGCCAGCAAGGGACAGCACAATCAGCCCCAGCATTTT.

The chain recombines TRBV28 with TRBJ1-4; a possible D gene is TRBD1 (5 bases). V shed 4 bases and J shed 11 bases, with 11 bases lying between them. The CDR3 covers 12 residues. CDR1 and CDR2 (germline): MDHEN, SYDVKM. CDR3 amino acids: CASSSGRGKLFF. The CDR3 region has the DNA TGTGCCAGCAGTTCTGGCCGGGGGAAACTGTTTTTT.

Comments on this clonotype: Possible read error: a much larger clone is one base away. This chain joins TRBV6-1 and TRBJ1-5; TRBD1 matches at 7 bases. This CDR3 contains 16 residues. The V gene end was trimmed by 6 bases and the J gene end by 3 bases; junction bases not matched to a gene: 11. Looked up from germline, CDR1 is MNHNS and CDR2 is SASEGT. The CDR3 is CASSSPDRDYNQPQHF. The CDR3 coding sequence is TGTGCCAGCAGCAGCCCCGACAGGGACTACAATCAGCCCCAGCATTTT.

The rearrangement joins TRBV20-1 to TRBJ1-5; TRBD1 aligns across 8 bases. Germline lookup yields CDR1 DFQATT and CDR2 SNEGSKA (reference sequence). Trimming cost V 3 bases and J 9 bases; bases outside gene matches: 7. This CDR3 is 13 amino acids long. The chain's CDR3 is CSASRQGLGPQHF. The DNA of the CDR3 is TGCAGTGCTAGCCGACAGGGGCTGGGGCCCCAGCATTTT.

This clonotype was counted ten times or more. The V gene is TRBV7-8, the J gene TRBJ2-1; 9 nucleotides line up with TRBD1. With V trimmed by 3 bases and J by 0 bases, 18 bases remained unmatched. CDR1 is SGHVS, CDR2 FQNEAQ, per germline. CDR3 length equals 21 residues. The CDR3 DNA is TGTGCCAGCAGCTTCCCCTCCGGGACAGGGTCTCCCTCTAGCTCCTACAATGAGCAGTTCTTC. Translation gives CASSFPSGTGSPSSSYNEQFF.

The table lists this clonotype with many counts. The chain is built from TRBV6-1 and TRBJ2-5, with TRBD2 as a possible D gene (6 bases). The CDR3 consists of 14 residues. V lost 6 bases and J 4 bases, leaving 15 bases between the germline ends. Germline loops: CDR1 MNHNS, CDR2 SASEGT. For the CDR3, the DNA is TGTGCCAGCAGACCAGAGCGGGTAGGAGAGACCCAGTACTTC. Translated, it gives CASRPERVGETQYF.

This clonotype was seen a few times. The chain links TRBV29-1 to TRBJ2-1; either TRBD1 or TRBD2 may supply D (6 bases each). This CDR3 spans 15 amino acids. Germline CDR1 reads SQVTM; CDR2 reads ANQGSEA. Trimming stripped 5 bases from V and 4 bases from J, with 18 bases between. The CDR3 nucleotides are TGCAGCGTTCAAGGGGGGCGGGGCGTTTACAATGAGCAGTTCTTC. Its translation is CSVQGGRGVYNEQFF.

This clonotype was recorded at least ten times. The DNA for the CDR3 is TGCAGTGCTAGGTGGGATTCTGAAGCTTTCTTT. Translation: CSARWDSEAFF. The chain has TRBV20-1 and TRBJ1-1; D gene ambiguous. The V end lost 3 bases, the J end lost 6 bases, and 8 bases lay between the germline ends. This CDR3 has 11 amino acids. Germline CDR1 reads DFQATT; CDR2 reads SNEGSKA (reference sequence).

This clonotype has only a few counts. The chain recombines TRBV12-5 with TRBJ2-1; TRBD2 aligns across 14 bases. Germline CDR1 is LGHNT and CDR2 is FRNRAP. The CDR3 is made up of 16 amino acids. The ends lost 4 bases at V and 3 bases at J; junction bases unmatched: 2. The DNA for the CDR3 is TGTGCTAGTGGTTCGGGACTAGCGGGAGACTACAATGAGCAGTTCTTC. Encoded protein: CASGSGLAGDYNEQFF.

This chain joins TRBV28 and TRBJ1-6, with D perhaps matching TRBD1 (5 bases). Germline CDR1 is MDHEN and CDR2 is SYDVKM. With 7 bases removed from V and 7 bases from J, the gap between germline ends came to 17 bases. The CDR3 is 15 amino acids. The CDR3 DNA reads TGTGCCAGCATTGGGGGGTCCTGGAGGAATTCACCCCTCCACTTT. It yields the protein CASIGGSWRNSPLHF.

This clonotype was found a few times. CDR3 residues: CSARDPTDTEAFF. CDR3 DNA sequence: TGCAGTGCTAGAGATCCGACGGACACTGAAGCTTTCTTT. The gene calls are TRBV20-1 and TRBJ1-1; D unclear. Between the trimmed V and J ends, which lost 0 bases and 3 bases, there was a span of 8 bases. This CDR3 contains 13 residues. CDR1 is DFQATT, CDR2 SNEGSKA, per germline (reference sequence).

V gene TRBV30 combines with J gene TRBJ2-2; possibly TRBD2 for D (6 bases). Deletions cut 3 bases from V and 6 bases from J, with 17 bases between. Germline CDR1 reads GTSNPN; CDR2 reads SVGIG (reference sequence). This CDR3 is 15 amino acids long. CDR3 amino acids: CAWSMTSIIAGELFF. The CDR3, as DNA: TGTGCCTGGAGCATGACTAGTATTATCGCCGGGGAGCTGTTTTTT.

This clonotype appeared many times. The rearrangement links TRBV20-1 to TRBJ1-1; D unclear. CDR3 length equals 14 residues. V lost 3 bases, J lost 2 bases, and 13 bases lay in between. Per the germline V gene, CDR1 is DFQATT and CDR2 is SNEGSKA (reference sequence). CDR3 amino acids: CSARSSYVNTEAFF. The DNA of the CDR3 is TGCAGTGCTAGGTCATCCTACGTAAACACTGAAGCTTTCTTT.

Ten or more counts support this clonotype. V usage is TRBV20-1 and J usage is TRBJ2-7; D possibly corresponds to TRBD2 (5 bases). Germline CDR1 DFQATT, CDR2 SNEGSKA (reference sequence). CDR3 length: 14 residues. Trimming stripped 0 bases from V and 6 bases from J, with 15 bases between. In DNA, the CDR3 is TGCAGTGCTAGAGATGAGGGTTCGGGTCTCGAGCAGTACTTC. Translating gives CSARDEGSGLEQYF.

J is TRBJ1-2 and V is TRBV29-1; D is perhaps TRBD1 (5 bases). The V gene lost 4 bases and the J gene lost 4 bases, with 13 bases spanning the gap. The CDR3 totals 13 residues. The germline gives CDR1 SQVTM, CDR2 ANQGSEA. CDR3 in amino acids: CSVADDSPYGYTF. The CDR3, as DNA: TGCAGCGTTGCCGACGACAGTCCCTATGGCTACACCTTC.

About this clonotype: A read error may be the cause here, since a much bigger clone is one base away. The rearrangement joins TRBV7-2 to TRBJ2-2, with D possibly being TRBD2 (7 bases). There are 13 residues in the CDR3. Germline CDR1 is SGHTA and CDR2 is FQGNSA. The CDR3 sequence is CAGGRENTGELLF. DNA of the CDR3: TGTGCCGGGGGGCGGGAGAACACCGGGGAGCTGCTTTTT. Full variable domain (remainder filled in from reference TRBV7-2 and TRBJ2-2): GAGVSQSPSNKVTEKGKDVELRCDPISGHTALYWYRQSLGQGLEFLIYFQGNSAPDKSGLPSDRFSAERTGGSVSTLTIQRTQQEDSAVYLCAGGRENTGELLFGEGSRLTVL.

CDR3 residues: CASTPGGGVHEQYF. The CDR3 region has the DNA TGTGCCAGCACCCCGGGAGGGGGGGTCCACGAGCAGTACTTC. The gene calls are TRBV28 and TRBJ2-7; 8 bases are a match to TRBD2. This CDR3 is 14 amino acids long. Germline lookup yields CDR1 MDHEN and CDR2 SYDVKM. V gave up 7 bases and J gave up 5 bases; unmatched junction bases: 10.

The chain combines TRBV12-3 or TRBV12-4 with TRBJ1-6; D call uncertain. The CDR3 consists of 13 residues. V was shortened by 4 bases and J by 10 bases, with 11 bases between the two germline ends. Here the CDR3 DNA reads TGTGCCAGCAGTTGGGCCCCTGGGTCACCCCTCCACTTT. Protein: CASSWAPGSPLHF.

This clonotype occurred many times. The chain joins TRBV2 to TRBJ2-7; 9 nucleotides align to TRBD1. There are 15 residues in the CDR3. The V and J ends lost 5 bases and 2 bases, in that order; junction bases with no gene match: 7. Germline lookup yields CDR1 SNHLY and CDR2 FYNNEI. CDR3 amino acids: CASSFRDRATYEQYF. CDR3 DNA sequence: TGTGCCAGCAGTTTCCGGGACAGGGCCACCTACGAGCAGTACTTC.